Here is one T cell receptor (beta chain) with its context. Other DNA sequences in this specimen translate into the identical CDR3. The data were produced by immunoSEQ multiplex PCR, yet TCRdb's version contains in-frame clones alone and is incomplete. Among some 170,000 clones listed, 80% to 85% were seen once. Trimming pared 5 bases from V and 4 bases from J, leaving 3 bases between. Germline CDR1 reads MNHEY; CDR2 reads SMNVEV (reference sequence). CDR3 size: 11 residues. This record belongs to a study of blood T cell repertoires in COVID-19. Input material: peripheral blood. The rearrangement uses TRBV27 and TRBJ2-1, with unresolved D. The TCR comes from a woman at least 80 years old with active or convalescent COVID-19. CDR3 residues: CASSLYNEQFF. DNA of the CDR3: TGTGCCAGCAGTCTGTACAATGAGCAGTTCTTC.